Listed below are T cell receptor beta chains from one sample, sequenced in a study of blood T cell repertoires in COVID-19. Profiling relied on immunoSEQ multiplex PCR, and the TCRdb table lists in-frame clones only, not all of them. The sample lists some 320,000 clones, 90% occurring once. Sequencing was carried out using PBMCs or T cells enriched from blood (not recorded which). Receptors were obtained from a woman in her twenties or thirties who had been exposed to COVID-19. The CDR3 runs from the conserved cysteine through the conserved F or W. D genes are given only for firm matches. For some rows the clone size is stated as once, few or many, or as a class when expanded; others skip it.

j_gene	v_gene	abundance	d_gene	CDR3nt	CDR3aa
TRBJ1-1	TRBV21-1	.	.	TGTGCCCGTGGACAGGGGCCCCCGAACACTGAAGCTTTCTTT	CARGQGPPNTEAFF
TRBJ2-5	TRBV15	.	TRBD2	TGTGCCACCAGCAGACCTAAACTTAGCGGGGGGGCGGTTAGGGAGACCCAGTACTTC	CATSRPKLSGGAVRETQYF
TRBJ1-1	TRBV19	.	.	TGTGCCAGTAGTATAGCACAGATGAACACTGAAGCTTTCTTT	CASSIAQMNTEAFF
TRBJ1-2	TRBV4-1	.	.	TGCGCCAGCAGCCACGGCCAGGGTTCTAACTATGGCTACACCTTC	CASSHGQGSNYGYTF
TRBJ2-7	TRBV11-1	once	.	TGTGCCAGCAGCCTCGGCCCTTACAGGGTTGGGGAGCAGTACTTC	CASSLGPYRVGEQYF
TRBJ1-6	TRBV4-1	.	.	TGCGCCAGCAGCCAAGGCCTGGGGGCTTCCTATAATTCACCCCTCCACTTT	CASSQGLGASYNSPLHF
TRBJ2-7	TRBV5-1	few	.	TGCGCCAGCAGCTTGGGGGCCCTCTACTCCTACGAGCAGTACTTC	CASSLGALYSYEQYF
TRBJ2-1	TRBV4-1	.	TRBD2	TGCGCCAGCAGCCAAGATCTCGCGCGGGGGGTATACAATGAGCAGTTCTTC	CASSQDLARGVYNEQFF
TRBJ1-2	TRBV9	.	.	TGTGCCAGCAGCGTAGTAGCAACGGATCTCTATGGCTACACCTTC	CASSVVATDLYGYTF
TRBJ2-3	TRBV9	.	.	TGTGCCAGCAGTGGAGCGGCCGGCCGAGATACGCAGTATTTT	CASSGAAGRDTQYF
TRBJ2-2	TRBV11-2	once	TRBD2	TGTGCCAGCAGCTTCGAATTAGCGGGGGGGTTTGTCACCGGGGAGCTGTTTTTT	CASSFELAGGFVTGELFF
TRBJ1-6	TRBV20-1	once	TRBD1	TGCAGTGCTAGTACACAGGGGTTGAATTCACCCCTCCACTTT	CSASTQGLNSPLHF
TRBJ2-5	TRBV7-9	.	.	TGTGCCAGCAGCCAGGCAGGGCAGGAAGAGACCCAGTACTTC	CASSQAGQEETQYF
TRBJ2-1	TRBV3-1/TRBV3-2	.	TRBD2	TGTGCCAGCGCCAAGCGGGGCGCCTACAATGAGCAGTTCTTC	CASAKRGAYNEQFF